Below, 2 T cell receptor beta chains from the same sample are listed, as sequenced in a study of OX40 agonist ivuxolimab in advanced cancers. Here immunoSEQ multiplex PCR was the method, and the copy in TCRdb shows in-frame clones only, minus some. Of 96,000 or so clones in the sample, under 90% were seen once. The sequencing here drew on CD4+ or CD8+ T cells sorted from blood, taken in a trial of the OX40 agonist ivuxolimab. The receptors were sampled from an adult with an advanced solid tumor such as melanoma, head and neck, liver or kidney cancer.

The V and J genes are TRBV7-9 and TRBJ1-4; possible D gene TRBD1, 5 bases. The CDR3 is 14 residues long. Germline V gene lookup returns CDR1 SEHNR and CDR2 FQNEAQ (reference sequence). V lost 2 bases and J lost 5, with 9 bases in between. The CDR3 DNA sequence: TGTGCCAGCAGCTTATCGGGGGTCAATGAAAAACTGTTTTTT. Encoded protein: CASSLSGVNEKLFF.

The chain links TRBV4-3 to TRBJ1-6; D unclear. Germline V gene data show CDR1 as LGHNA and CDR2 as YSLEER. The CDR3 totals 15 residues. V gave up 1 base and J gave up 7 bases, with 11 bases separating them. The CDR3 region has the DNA TGCGCCAGCAGCCAAGGGGAAGATCTCAATTCACCCCTCCACTTT. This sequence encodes CASSQGEDLNSPLHF.